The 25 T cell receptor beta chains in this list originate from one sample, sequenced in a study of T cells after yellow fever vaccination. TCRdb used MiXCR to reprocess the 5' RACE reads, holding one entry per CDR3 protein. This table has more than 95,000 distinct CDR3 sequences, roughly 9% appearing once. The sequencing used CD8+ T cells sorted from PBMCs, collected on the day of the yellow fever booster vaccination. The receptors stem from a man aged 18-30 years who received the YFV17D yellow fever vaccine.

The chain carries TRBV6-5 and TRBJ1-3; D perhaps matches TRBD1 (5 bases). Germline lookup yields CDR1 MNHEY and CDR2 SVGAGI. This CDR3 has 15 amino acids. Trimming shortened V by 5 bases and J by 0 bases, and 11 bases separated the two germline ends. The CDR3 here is CASSPSGGSGNTIYF. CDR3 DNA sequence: TGTGCCAGCAGTCCCTCCGGGGGCTCTGGAAACACCATATATTTT.

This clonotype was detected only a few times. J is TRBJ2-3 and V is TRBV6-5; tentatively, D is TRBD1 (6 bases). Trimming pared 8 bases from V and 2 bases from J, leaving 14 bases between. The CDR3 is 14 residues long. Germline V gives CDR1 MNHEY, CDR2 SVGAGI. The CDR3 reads CASRGGFNTDTQYF. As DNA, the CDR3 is TGTGCCAGCCGAGGGGGTTTCAACACAGATACGCAGTATTTT.

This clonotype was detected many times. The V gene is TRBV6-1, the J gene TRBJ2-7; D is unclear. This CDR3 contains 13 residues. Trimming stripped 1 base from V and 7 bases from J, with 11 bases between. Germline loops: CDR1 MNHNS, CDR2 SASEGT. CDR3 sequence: CASSEGVEVEQYF. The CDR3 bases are TGTGCCAGCAGTGAAGGGGTCGAAGTGGAGCAGTACTTC.

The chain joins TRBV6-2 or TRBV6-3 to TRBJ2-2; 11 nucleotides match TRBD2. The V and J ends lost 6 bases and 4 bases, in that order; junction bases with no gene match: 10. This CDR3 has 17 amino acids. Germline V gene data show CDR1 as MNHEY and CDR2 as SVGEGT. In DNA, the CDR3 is TGTGCCAGCAGGCCCTATAGCGGGGGGGCCCTCACCGGGGAGCTGTTTTTT. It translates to CASRPYSGGALTGELFF.

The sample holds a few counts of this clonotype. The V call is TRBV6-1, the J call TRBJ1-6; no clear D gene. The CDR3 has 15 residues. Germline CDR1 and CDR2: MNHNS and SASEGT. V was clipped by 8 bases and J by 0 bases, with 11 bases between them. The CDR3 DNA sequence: TGTGCCAGCCTTCGGATGGACTCCTATAATTCACCCCTCCACTTT. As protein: CASLRMDSYNSPLHF.

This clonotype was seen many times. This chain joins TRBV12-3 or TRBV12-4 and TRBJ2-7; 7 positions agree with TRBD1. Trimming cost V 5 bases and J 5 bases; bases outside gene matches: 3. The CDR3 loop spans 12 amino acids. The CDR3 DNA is TGTGCCAGCAGTGCAGGGGGTGACGAGCAGTACTTC. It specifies CASSAGGDEQYF.

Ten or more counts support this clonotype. CDR3 in DNA: TGTGCCAGCAGCTTGGGTCCGGGGACTGAAGCTTTCTTT. As protein: CASSLGPGTEAFF. The chain uses TRBV5-5 and TRBJ1-1; no clear D gene. The germline V gene has CDR1 SGHKS and CDR2 YYEKEE (reference sequence). Deletions cut 0 bases from V and 5 bases from J, with 8 bases between. The CDR3 has 13 residues.

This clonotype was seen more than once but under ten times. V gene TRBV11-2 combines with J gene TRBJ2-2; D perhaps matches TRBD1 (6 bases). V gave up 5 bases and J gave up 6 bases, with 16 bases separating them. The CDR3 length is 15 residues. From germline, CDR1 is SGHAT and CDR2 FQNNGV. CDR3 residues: CASSRFRGRPGELFF. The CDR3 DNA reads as TGTGCCAGCAGCCGATTCAGGGGTCGACCCGGGGAGCTGTTTTTT.

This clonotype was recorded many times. This CDR3 reads CASSFGGSYNEQFF. The CDR3 DNA reads TGTGCCAGCAGTTTCGGCGGTTCCTACAATGAGCAGTTCTTC. V gene TRBV27 combines with J gene TRBJ2-1; D uncertain. Germline values: CDR1 MNHEY, CDR2 SMNVEV (reference sequence). Trimming took off 3 bases at V and 1 base at J, with 7 bases between the two ends. The length of the CDR3 is 14 residues.

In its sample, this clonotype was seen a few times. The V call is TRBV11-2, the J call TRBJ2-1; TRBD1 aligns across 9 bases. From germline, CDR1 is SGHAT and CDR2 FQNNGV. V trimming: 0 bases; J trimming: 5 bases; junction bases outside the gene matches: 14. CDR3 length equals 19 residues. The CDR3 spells CASSLDGEVAGQGNNEQFF. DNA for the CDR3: TGTGCCAGCAGCTTAGATGGCGAGGTGGCGGGACAGGGCAACAATGAGCAGTTCTTC. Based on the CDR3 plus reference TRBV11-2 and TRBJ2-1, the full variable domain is EAGVAQSPRYKIIEKRQSVAFWCNPISGHATLYWYQQILGQGPKLLIQFQNNGVVDDSQLPKDRFSAERLKGVDSTLKIQPAKLEDSAVYLCASSLDGEVAGQGNNEQFFGPGTRLTVL.

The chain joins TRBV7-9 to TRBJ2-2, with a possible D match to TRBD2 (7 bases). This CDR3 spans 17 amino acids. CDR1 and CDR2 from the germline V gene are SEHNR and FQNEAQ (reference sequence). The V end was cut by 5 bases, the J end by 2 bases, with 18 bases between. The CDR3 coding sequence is TGTGCCAGCAGCCCGGGGTCCGGGGGGCCCAACACCGGGGAGCTGTTTTTT. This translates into CASSPGSGGPNTGELFF.

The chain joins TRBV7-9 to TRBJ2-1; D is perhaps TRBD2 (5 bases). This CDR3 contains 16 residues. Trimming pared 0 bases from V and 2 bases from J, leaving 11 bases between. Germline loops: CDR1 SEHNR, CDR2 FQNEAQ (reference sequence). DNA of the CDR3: TGTGCCAGCAGCTTAGCGGGGAGAAATCCCTACAATGAGCAGTTCTTC. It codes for CASSLAGRNPYNEQFF.

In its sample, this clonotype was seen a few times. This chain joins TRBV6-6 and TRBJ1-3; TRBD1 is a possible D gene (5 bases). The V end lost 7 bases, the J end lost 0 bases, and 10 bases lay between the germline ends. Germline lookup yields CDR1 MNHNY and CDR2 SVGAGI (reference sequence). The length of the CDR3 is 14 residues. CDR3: CASTGAFSGNTIYF. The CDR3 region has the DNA TGTGCCAGCACCGGGGCCTTCTCTGGAAACACCATATATTTT.

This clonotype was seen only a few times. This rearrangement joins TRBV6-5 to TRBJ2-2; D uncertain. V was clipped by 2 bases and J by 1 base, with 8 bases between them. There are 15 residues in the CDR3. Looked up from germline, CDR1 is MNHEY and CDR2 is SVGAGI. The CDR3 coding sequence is TGTGCCAGCAGTTACAGGCCTGGGAACACCGGGGAGCTGTTTTTT. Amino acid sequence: CASSYRPGNTGELFF.

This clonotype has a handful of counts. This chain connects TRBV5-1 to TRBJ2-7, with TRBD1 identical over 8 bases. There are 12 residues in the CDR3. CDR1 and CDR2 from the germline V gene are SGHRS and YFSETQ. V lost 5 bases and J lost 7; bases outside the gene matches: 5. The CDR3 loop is CASRDRAGEQYF. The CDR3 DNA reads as TGCGCCAGCAGGGACAGGGCGGGGGAGCAGTACTTC. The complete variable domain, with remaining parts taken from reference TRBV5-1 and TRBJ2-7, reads KAGVTQTPRYLIKTRGQQVTLSCSPISGHRSVSWYQQTPGQGLQFLFEYFSETQRNKGNFPGRFSGRQFSNSRSEMNVSTLELGDSALYLCASRDRAGEQYFGPGTRLTVT.

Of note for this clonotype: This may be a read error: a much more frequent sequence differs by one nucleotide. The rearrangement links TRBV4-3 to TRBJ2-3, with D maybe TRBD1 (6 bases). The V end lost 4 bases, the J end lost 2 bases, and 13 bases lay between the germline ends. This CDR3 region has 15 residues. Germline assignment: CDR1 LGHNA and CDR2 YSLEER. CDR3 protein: CASSPMDSYTDTQYF. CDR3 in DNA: TGCGCCAGCAGCCCGATGGACAGCTACACAGATACGCAGTATTTT.

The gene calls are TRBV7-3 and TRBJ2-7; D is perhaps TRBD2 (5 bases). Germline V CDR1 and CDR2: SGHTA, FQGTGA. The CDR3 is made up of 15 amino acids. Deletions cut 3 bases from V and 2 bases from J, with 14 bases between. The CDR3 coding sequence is TGTGCCAGCAGCTTGGCTAAAGGAGGCCCCTACGAGCAGTACTTC. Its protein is CASSLAKGGPYEQYF.

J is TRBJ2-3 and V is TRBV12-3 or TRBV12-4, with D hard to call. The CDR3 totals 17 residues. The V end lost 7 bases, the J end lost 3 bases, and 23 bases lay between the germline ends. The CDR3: CASNAPGVGRPTDTQYF. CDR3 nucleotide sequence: TGTGCCAGCAACGCTCCTGGTGTGGGCAGACCGACAGATACGCAGTATTTT.

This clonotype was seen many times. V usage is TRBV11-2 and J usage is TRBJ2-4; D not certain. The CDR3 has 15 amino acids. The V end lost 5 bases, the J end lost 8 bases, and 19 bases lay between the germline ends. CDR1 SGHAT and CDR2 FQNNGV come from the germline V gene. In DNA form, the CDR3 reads TGTGCCAGCAGCCCCGACGGTGGGCCCAGGTACATTCAGTACTTC. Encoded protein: CASSPDGGPRYIQYF.

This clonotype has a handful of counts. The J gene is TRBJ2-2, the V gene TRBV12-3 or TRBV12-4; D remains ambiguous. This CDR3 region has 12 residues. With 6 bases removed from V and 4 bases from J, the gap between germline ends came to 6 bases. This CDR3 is CASSDTTGELFF. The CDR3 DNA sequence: TGTGCCAGCAGCGACACCACCGGGGAGCTGTTTTTT.

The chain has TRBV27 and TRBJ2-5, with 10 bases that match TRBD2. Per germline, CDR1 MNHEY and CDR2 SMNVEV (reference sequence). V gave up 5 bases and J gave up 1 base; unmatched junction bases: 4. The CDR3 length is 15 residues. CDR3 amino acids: CASSTGTSVQETQYF. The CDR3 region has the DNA TGTGCCAGCAGTACCGGGACTAGCGTCCAAGAGACCCAGTACTTC.

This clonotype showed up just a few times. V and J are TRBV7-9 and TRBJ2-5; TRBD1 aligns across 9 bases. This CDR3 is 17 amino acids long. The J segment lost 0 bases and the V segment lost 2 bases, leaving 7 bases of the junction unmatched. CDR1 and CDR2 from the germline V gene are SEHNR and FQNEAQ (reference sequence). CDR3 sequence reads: CASSLRLGTGYQETQYF. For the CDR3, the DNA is TGTGCCAGCAGCTTACGGCTCGGGACAGGGTACCAAGAGACCCAGTACTTC.

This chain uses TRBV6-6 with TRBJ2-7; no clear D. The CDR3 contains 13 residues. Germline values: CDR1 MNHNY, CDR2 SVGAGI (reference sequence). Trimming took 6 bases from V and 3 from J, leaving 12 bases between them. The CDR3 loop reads CASSGWFGYEQYF. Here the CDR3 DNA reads TGTGCCAGCAGCGGCTGGTTCGGCTACGAGCAGTACTTC.

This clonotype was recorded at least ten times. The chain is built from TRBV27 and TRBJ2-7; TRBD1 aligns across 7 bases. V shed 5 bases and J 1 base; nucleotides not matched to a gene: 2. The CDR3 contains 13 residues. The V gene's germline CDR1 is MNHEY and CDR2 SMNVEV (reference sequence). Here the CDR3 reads CASSRQGSYEQYF. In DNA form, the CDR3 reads TGTGCCAGCAGTCGACAGGGATCCTACGAGCAGTACTTC.

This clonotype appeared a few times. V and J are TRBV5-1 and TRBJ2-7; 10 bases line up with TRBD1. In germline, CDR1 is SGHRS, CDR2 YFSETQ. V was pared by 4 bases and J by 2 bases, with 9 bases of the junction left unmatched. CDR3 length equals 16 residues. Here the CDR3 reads CASSAAGTGATYEQYF. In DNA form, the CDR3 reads TGCGCCAGCAGCGCCGCCGGGACAGGGGCCACCTACGAGCAGTACTTC.